These T cell receptor beta chains were read from a single sample in a study of cytomegalovirus exposure and HLA in healthy donors. The table came from immunoSEQ multiplex PCR; TCRdb's copy has only in-frame clones and leaves some out. This repertoire shows under 85,000 clones, approximately 64% found once; its top ten account for less than 20%. What was sequenced was PBMCs. The receptors stem from a man aged 40-49 years in good health and CMV-seropositive. Both conserved end residues are part of each CDR3. The order of the fields is D gene, clone size, J gene, V gene, CDR3 protein, CDR3 DNA. D genes are given only for firm matches. Expanded clones are given a class, and other clones once, few, many or no size at all.

-	-	TRBJ2-2	TRBV7-3	CASSMPVGRRTLGTGELFF	TGTGCCAGCAGCATGCCCGTGGGGCGAAGGACCCTCGGCACCGGGGAGCTGTTTTTT
-	-	TRBJ1-2	TRBV7-6	CASSPSIGYGYTF	TGTGCCAGCAGCCCTAGTATCGGTTATGGCTACACCTTC
-	-	TRBJ1-4	TRBV6-1	CASREREWENEKLFF	TGTGCCAGCCGGGAGCGGGAGTGGGAGAATGAAAAACTGTTTTTT
TRBD2	-	TRBJ2-1	TRBV4-1	CASSQDRASLAVAYNEQFF	TGCGCCAGCAGCCAAGATAGGGCCAGTCTAGCGGTAGCCTACAATGAGCAGTTCTTC
TRBD1	few	TRBJ1-4	TRBV6-1	CASSVLTGGAELFF	TGTGCCAGCAGTGTCTTGACAGGGGGGGCGGAACTGTTTTTT
-	-	TRBJ1-4	TRBV5-1	CASSATGASNEKLFF	TGCGCCAGCAGCGCCACAGGAGCTTCTAATGAAAAACTGTTTTTT
TRBD2	-	TRBJ2-1	TRBV30	CAWSHTQAGDGFF	TGTGCCTGGAGTCACACCCAAGCGGGAGATGGGTTCTTC
TRBD1	-	TRBJ1-3	TRBV19	CASFNRGQGNTIYF	TGTGCCAGCTTCAACAGGGGGCAGGGAAACACCATATATTTT
-	few	TRBJ1-5	TRBV5-1	CASRRDITGPNQPQHF	TGCGCCAGCAGGCGCGACATAACCGGTCCCAATCAGCCCCAGCATTTT
TRBD2	-	TRBJ2-3	TRBV2	CASKRESGDTQYF	TGTGCCAGCAAGCGGGAGTCAGGAGATACGCAGTATTTT
TRBD1	-	TRBJ1-2	TRBV6-5	CASNPQGGYGYTF	TGTGCCAGCAATCCACAGGGGGGATATGGCTACACCTTC
TRBD2	-	TRBJ2-3	TRBV4-1	CASSSPGTSGSSTDTQYF	TGCGCCAGCAGCTCGCCCGGGACTAGCGGCTCTAGCACAGATACGCAGTATTTT
-	-	TRBJ1-2	TRBV4-1	CASSQGRMNYGYTF	TGCGCCAGCAGCCAGGGGCGAATGAACTATGGCTACACCTTC